This T cell receptor beta chain was sequenced during a study of brain T cells in children with intractable seizures. Regarding the study as a whole: Pre- and post-surgery blood differed in depth, so pre-surgery absences may be undersampling.

The CDR3 loop spans 12 amino acids. Between the trimmed V and J ends, which lost 4 bases and 2 bases, there was a span of 5 bases. TCRdb keeps only in-frame clones here, not all; method: immunoSEQ multiplex PCR. Here the sample spans 20,000 to 25,000 clones, 85% to 95% being singletons. Only cases whose brain tissue showed the highest T cell transcript signatures were sequenced. Pre-surgery treatment included at least one anti-epileptic drug. As regards this clone: Its antigen is currently unknown.

Sequencing was performed on peripheral blood, taken at surgery. The origin of this receptor is a boy aged 5-17 years with focal cortical dysplasia and intractable seizures. The chain recombines TRBV12-3 or TRBV12-4 with TRBJ1-1, with unresolved D. This CDR3 reads CASSWGNTEAFF. The CDR3 DNA reads TGTGCCAGCAGTTGGGGTAACACTGAAGCTTTCTTT.